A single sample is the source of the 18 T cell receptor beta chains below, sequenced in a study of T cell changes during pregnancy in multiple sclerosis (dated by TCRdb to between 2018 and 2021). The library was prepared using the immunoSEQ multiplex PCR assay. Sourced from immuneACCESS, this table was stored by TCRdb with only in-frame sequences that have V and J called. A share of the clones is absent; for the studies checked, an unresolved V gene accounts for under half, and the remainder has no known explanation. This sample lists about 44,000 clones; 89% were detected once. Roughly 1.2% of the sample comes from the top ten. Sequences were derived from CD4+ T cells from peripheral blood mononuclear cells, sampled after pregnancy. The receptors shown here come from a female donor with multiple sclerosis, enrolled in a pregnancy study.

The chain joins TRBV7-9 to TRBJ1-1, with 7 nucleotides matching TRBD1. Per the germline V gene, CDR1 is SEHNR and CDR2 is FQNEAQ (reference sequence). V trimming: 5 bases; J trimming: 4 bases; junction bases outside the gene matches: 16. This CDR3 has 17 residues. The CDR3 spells CASSPRTGQPGGTEAFF. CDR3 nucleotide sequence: TGTGCCAGCAGCCCGCGGACAGGACAACCAGGAGGCACTGAAGCTTTCTTT.

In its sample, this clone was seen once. This CDR3 reads CAISYPGTSGNEQFF. CDR3 sequence (DNA): TGTGCCATCAGTTACCCGGGGACTAGCGGGAATGAGCAGTTCTTC. The V and J genes are TRBV10-3 and TRBJ2-1; TRBD2 agrees at 12 bases. The trim removed 5 bases at V and 7 bases at J, leaving 6 bases unmatched. There are 15 residues in the CDR3. CDR1 ENHRY and CDR2 SYGVKD come from the germline V gene.

The CDR3 nucleotides read TGTGCCAGCAGCACAGGGGGGGAGAACACTGAAGCTTTCTTT. Translation gives CASSTGGENTEAFF. The chain links TRBV7-2 to TRBJ1-1; 8 bases map to TRBD1. Trimming removed 5 bases from V and 1 base from J; junction bases left unmatched: 3. Germline V lookup: CDR1 SGHTA, CDR2 FQGNSA. This CDR3 is 14 amino acids long. Looking up the rest from reference TRBV7-2 and TRBJ1-1 gives the full variable domain: GAGVSQSPSNKVTEKGKDVELRCDPISGHTALYWYRQSLGQGLEFLIYFQGNSAPDKSGLPSDRFSAERTGGSVSTLTIQRTQQEDSAVYLCASSTGGENTEAFFGQGTRLTVV.

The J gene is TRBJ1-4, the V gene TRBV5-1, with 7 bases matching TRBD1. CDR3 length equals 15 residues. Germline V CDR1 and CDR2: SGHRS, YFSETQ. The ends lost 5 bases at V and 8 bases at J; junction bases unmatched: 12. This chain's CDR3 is CASRLTTQGIEKLFF. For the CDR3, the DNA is TGCGCCAGCAGGTTGACGACACAGGGGATCGAAAAACTGTTTTTT.

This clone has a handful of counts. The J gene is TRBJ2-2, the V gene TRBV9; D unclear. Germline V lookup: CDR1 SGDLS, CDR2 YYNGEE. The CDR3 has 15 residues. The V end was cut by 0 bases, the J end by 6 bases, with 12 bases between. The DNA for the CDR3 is TGTGCCAGCAGCGTAGAAATAGAAGTAGCCGGGGAGCTGTTTTTT. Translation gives CASSVEIEVAGELFF.

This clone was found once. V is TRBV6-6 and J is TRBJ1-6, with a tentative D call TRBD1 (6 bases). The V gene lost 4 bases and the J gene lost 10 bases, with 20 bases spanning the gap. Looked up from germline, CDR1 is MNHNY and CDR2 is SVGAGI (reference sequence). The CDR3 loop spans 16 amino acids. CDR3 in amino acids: CASSSPYEGGDSPLHF. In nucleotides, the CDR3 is TGTGCCAGCAGTTCCCCATATGAGGGGGGGGACTCACCCCTCCACTTT.

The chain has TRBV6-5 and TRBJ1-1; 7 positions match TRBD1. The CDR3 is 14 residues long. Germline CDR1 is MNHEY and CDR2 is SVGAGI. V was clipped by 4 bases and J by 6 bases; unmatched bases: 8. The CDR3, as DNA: TGTGCCAGCAGTTTTTCGGACAGGTGGGCTGAAGCTTTCTTT. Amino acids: CASSFSDRWAEAFF.

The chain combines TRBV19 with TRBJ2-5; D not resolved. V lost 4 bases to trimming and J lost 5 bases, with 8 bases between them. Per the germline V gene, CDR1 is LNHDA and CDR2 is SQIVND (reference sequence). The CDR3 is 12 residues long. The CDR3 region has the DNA TGTGCCAGTAGTAAAAACGGTGAGACCCAGTACTTC. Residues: CASSKNGETQYF.

The CDR3 here is CASSTRTGPGELFF. For the CDR3, the DNA is TGCGCCAGCAGCACAAGGACAGGACCCGGGGAGCTGTTTTTT. The V and J genes are TRBV5-1 and TRBJ2-2, with 7 bases fitting TRBD1. The V gene end was trimmed by 4 bases and the J gene end by 6 bases; junction bases not matched to a gene: 6. This CDR3 spans 14 amino acids. The V gene's germline CDR1 is SGHRS and CDR2 YFSETQ.

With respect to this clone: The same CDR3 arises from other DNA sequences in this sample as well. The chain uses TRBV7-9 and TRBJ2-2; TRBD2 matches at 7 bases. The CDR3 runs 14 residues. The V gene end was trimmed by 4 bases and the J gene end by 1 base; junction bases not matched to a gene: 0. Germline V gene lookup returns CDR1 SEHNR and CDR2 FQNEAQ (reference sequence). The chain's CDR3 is CASSSSGNTGELFF. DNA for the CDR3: TGTGCCAGCAGCTCTAGCGGGAACACCGGGGAGCTGTTTTTT.

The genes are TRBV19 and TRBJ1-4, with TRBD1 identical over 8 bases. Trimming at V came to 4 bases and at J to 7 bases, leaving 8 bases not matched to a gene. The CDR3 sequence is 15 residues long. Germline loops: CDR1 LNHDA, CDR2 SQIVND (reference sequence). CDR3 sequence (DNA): TGTGCCAGTAGTACCTCGACAGGGGTGGTTGAAAAACTGTTTTTT. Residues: CASSTSTGVVEKLFF.

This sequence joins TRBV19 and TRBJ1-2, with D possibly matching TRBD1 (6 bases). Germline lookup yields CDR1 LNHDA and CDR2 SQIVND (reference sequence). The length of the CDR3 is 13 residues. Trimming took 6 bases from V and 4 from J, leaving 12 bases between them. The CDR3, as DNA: TGTGCCAGTAGCAGGGGAGTAGGCTATGGCTACACCTTC. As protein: CASSRGVGYGYTF.

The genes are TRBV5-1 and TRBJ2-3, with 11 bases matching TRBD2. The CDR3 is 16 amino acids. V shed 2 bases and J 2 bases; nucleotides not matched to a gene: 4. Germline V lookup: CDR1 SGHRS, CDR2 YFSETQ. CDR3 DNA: TGCGCCAGCAGCTTACTAGCGGGAGTTTCCACAGATACGCAGTATTTT. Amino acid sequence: CASSLLAGVSTDTQYF. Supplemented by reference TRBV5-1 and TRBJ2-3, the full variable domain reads KAGVTQTPRYLIKTRGQQVTLSCSPISGHRSVSWYQQTPGQGLQFLFEYFSETQRNKGNFPGRFSGRQFSNSRSEMNVSTLELGDSALYLCASSLLAGVSTDTQYFGPGTRLTVL.

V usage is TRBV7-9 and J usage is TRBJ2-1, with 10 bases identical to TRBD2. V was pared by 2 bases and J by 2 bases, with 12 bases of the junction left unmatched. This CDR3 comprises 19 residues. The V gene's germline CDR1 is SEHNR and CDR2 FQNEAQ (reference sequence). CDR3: CASSLRVGSGRSAYNEQFF. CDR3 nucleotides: TGTGCCAGCAGCTTACGAGTTGGTAGCGGGAGGTCCGCCTACAATGAGCAGTTCTTC.

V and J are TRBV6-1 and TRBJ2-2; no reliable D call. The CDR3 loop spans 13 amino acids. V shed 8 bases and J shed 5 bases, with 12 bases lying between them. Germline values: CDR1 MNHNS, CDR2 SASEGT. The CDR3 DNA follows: TGTGCCAGCTGGTGGCTGCGGACCGGGGAGCTGTTTTTT. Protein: CASWWLRTGELFF.

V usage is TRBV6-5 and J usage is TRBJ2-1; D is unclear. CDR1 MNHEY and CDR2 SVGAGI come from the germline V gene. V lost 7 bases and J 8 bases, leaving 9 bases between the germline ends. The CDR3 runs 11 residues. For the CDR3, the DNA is TGTGCCAGCACCCGTCGGGATGAGCAGTTCTTC. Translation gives CASTRRDEQFF.

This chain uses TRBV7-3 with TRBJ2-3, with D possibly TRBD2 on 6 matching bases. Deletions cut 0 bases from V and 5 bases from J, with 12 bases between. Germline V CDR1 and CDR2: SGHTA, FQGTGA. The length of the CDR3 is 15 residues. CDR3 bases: TGTGCCAGCAGCTTAACCCCGACTAGTGGAGATACGCAGTATTTT. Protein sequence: CASSLTPTSGDTQYF.

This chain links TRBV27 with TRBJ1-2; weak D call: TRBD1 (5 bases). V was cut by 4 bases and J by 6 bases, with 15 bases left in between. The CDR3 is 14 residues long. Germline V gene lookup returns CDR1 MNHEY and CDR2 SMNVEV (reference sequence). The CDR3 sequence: CASSSWGEKDGYTF. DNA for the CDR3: TGTGCCAGCAGTTCCTGGGGGGAGAAAGATGGCTACACCTTC.